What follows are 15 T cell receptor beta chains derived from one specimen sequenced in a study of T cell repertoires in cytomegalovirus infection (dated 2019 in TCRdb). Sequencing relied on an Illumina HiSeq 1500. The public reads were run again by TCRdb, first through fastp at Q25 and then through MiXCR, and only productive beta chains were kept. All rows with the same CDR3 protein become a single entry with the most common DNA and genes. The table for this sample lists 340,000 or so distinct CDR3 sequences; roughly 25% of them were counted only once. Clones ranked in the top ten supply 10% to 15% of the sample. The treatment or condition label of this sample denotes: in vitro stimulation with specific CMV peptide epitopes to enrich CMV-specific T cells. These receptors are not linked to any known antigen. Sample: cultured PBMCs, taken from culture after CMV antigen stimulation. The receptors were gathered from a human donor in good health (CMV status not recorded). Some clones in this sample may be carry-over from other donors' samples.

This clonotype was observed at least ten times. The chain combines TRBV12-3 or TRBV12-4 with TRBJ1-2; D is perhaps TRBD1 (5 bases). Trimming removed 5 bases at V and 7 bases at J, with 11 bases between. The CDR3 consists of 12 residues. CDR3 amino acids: CASSVLGGGYTF. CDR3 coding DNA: TGTGCCAGCAGTGTCCTTGGGGGTGGCTACACCTTC.

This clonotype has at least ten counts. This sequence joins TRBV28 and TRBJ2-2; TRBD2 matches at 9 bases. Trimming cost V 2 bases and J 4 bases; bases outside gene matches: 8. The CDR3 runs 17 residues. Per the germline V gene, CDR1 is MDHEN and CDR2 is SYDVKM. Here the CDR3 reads CASSLIGLAGSTGELFF. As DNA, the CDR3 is TGTGCCAGCAGTTTAATCGGTCTAGCGGGAAGCACCGGGGAGCTGTTTTTT.

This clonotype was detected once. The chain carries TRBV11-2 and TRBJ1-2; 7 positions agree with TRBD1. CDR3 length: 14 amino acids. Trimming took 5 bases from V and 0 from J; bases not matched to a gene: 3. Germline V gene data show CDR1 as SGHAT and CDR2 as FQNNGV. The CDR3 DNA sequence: TGTGCCAGCAGCCATGGGACAGCTAACTATGGCTACACCTTC. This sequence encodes CASSHGTANYGYTF.

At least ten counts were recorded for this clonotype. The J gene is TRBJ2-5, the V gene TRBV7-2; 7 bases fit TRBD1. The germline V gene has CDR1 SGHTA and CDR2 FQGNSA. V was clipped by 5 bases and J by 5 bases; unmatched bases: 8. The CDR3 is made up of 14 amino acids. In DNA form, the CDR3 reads TGTGCCAGCAGCCTCAGACAGGGCCCCGAGACCCAGTACTTC. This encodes CASSLRQGPETQYF.

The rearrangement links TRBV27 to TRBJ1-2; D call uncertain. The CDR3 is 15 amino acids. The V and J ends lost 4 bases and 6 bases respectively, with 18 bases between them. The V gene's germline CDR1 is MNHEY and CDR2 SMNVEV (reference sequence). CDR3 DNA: TGTGCCAGCAGTTCTCCGGGAGGGTCGATGGATGGCTACACCTTC. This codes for CASSSPGGSMDGYTF.

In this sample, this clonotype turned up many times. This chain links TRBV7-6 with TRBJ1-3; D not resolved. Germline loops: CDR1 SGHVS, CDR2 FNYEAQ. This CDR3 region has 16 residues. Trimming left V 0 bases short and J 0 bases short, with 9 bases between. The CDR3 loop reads CASSLAVRGSGNTIYF. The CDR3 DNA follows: TGTGCCAGCAGCTTAGCGGTCCGGGGCTCTGGAAACACCATATATTTT. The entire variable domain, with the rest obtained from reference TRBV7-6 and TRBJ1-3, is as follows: GAGVSQSPRYKVTKRGQDVALRCDPISGHVSLYWYRQALGQGPEFLTYFNYEAQQDKSGLPNDRFSAERPEGSISTLTIQRTEQRDSAMYRCASSLAVRGSGNTIYFGEGSWLTVV.

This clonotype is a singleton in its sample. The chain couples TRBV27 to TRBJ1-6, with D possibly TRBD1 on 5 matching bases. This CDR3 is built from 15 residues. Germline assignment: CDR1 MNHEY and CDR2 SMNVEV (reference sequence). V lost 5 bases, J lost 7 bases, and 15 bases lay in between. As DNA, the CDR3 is TGTGCCAGCAGTATAGGGACGGCCCAGAATTCACCCCTCCACTTT. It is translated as CASSIGTAQNSPLHF.

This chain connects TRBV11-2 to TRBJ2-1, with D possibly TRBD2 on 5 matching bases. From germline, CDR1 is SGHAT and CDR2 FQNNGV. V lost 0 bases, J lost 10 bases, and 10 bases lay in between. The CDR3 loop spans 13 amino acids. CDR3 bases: TGTGCCAGCAGCTTAGATCCTGACTACGAGCAGTTCTTC. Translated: CASSLDPDYEQFF.

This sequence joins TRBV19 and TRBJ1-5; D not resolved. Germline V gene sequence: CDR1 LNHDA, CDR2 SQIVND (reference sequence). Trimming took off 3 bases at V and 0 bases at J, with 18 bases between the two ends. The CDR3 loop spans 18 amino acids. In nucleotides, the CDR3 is TGTGCCAGTAGTATGTCTGATGACGGTGATTATAGCAATCAGCCCCAGCATTTT. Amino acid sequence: CASSMSDDGDYSNQPQHF. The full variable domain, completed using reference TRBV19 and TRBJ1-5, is DGGITQSPKYLFRKEGQNVTLSCEQNLNHDAMYWYRQDPGQGLRLIYYSQIVNDFQKGDIAEGYSVSREKKESFPLTVTSAQKNPTAFYLCASSMSDDGDYSNQPQHFGDGTRLSIL.

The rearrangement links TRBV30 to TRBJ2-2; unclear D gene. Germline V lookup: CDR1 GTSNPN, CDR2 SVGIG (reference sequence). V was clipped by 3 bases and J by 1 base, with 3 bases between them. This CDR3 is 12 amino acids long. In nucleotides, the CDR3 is TGTGCCTGGAGAGAGAACACCGGGGAGCTGTTTTTT. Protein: CAWRENTGELFF. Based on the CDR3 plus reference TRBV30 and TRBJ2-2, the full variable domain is SQTIHQWPATLVQPVGSPLSLECTVEGTSNPNLYWYRQAAGRGLQLLFYSVGIGQISSEVPQNLSASRPQDRQFILSSKKLLLSDSGFYLCAWRENTGELFFGEGSRLTVL.

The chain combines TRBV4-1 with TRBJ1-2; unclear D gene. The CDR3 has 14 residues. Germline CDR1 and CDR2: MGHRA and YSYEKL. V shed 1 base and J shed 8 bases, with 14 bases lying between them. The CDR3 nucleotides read TGCGCCAGCAGCCAAGTATGGGCGCGGGAAGGCTACACCTTC. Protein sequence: CASSQVWAREGYTF.

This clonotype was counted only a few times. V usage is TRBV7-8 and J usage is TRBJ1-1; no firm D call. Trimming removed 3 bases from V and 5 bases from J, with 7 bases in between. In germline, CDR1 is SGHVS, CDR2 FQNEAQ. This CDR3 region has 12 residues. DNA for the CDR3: TGTGCCAGCAGCTTTAGTGGGACTGAAGCTTTCTTT. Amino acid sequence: CASSFSGTEAFF.

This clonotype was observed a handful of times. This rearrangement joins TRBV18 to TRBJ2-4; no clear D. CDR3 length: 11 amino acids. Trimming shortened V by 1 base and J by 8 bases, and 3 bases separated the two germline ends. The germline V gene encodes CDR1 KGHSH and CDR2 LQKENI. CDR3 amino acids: CASSPRDIQYF. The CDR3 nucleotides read TGTGCCAGCTCACCACGGGACATTCAGTACTTC.

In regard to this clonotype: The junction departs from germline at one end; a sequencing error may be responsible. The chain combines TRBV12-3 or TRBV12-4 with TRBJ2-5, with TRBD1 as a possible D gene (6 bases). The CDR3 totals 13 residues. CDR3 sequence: CVSSNRDSETQYF. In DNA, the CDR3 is TGTGTCAGCAGTAACAGGGATTCGGAGACCCAGTACTTC.

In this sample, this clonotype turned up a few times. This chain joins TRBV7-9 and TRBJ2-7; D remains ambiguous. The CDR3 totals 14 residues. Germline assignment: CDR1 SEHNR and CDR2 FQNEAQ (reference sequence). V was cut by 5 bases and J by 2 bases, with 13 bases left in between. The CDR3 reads CASSPPGSPYEQYV. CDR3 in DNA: TGTGCCAGCAGCCCCCCTGGGTCCCCCTACGAGCAGTACGTC.